This record covers a single T cell receptor (beta chain). Data came from immunoSEQ multiplex PCR; TCRdb stores just in-frame clones and leaves some out. The sample yields about 15,000 clones, about 73% seen once. This sample is part of a study of T cell repertoires in ileal Crohn's disease. Adults with ileal or ileocolonic Crohn's disease and an indication for resection were eligible. The clonotype was recovered from an adult with Crohn's disease. The sample consisted of ileal tissue.

This CDR3 reads CASSSGQASNQPQHF. The CDR3 DNA sequence: TGTGCCAGCTCATCCGGACAGGCCAGCAATCAGCCCCAGCATTTT. The chain recombines TRBV18 with TRBJ1-5, with 7 positions matching TRBD1. The CDR3 loop spans 15 amino acids. V trimming: 5 bases; J trimming: 1 base; junction bases outside the gene matches: 5. The germline V gene has CDR1 KGHSH and CDR2 LQKENI.